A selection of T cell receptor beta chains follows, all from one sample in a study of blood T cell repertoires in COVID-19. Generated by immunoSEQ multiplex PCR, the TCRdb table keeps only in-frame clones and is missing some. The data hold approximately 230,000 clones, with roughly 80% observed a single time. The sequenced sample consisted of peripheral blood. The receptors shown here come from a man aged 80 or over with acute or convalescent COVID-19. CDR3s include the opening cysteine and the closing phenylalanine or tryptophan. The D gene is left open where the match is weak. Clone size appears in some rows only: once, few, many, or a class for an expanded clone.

CDR3 DNA: TGTGCCAGCAGCCCCGGGACAGTTACGGGTGAAAAACTGTTTTTT; CDR3 protein: CASSPGTVTGEKLFF; J gene: TRBJ1-4; D gene: TRBD1; clone size: .; V gene: TRBV7-3
CDR3 DNA: TGTGCCAGTAGTTCTACAAACACCATATATTTT; CDR3 protein: CASSSTNTIYF; J gene: TRBJ1-3; D gene: .; clone size: .; V gene: TRBV19
CDR3 DNA: TGTGCCAGCGCGGACAGGGCCCACGAGCAGTACTTC; CDR3 protein: CASADRAHEQYF; J gene: TRBJ2-7; D gene: TRBD1; clone size: .; V gene: TRBV28
CDR3 DNA: TGTGCCAGCAGGGGGACAGGGGGTTCCTACGAGCAGTACTTC; CDR3 protein: CASRGTGGSYEQYF; J gene: TRBJ2-7; D gene: TRBD1; clone size: .; V gene: TRBV2
CDR3 DNA: TGTGCCAGCAGTTACACAGGGCATAATTCACCCCTCCACTTT; CDR3 protein: CASSYTGHNSPLHF; J gene: TRBJ1-6; D gene: .; clone size: .; V gene: TRBV27
CDR3 DNA: TGCGCCAGCAGCCAACATACAGGACGCTCCTACAATGAGCAGTTCTTC; CDR3 protein: CASSQHTGRSYNEQFF; J gene: TRBJ2-1; D gene: .; clone size: .; V gene: TRBV4-1
CDR3 DNA: TGTGCCAGCAGCTTGGGGCTAGCGGGGCCGACGAACACCGGGGAGCTGTTTTTT; CDR3 protein: CASSLGLAGPTNTGELFF; J gene: TRBJ2-2; D gene: TRBD2; clone size: .; V gene: TRBV5-4
CDR3 DNA: TGTGCCAGCAGCCTTGGACAGGGGGGGACTGAAGCTTTCTTT; CDR3 protein: CASSLGQGGTEAFF; J gene: TRBJ1-1; D gene: TRBD1; clone size: .; V gene: TRBV6-5
CDR3 DNA: TGTGCCAGCAGTCTATATCGGAGGCAGGGGGCTAATTCACCCCTCCACTTT; CDR3 protein: CASSLYRRQGANSPLHF; J gene: TRBJ1-6; D gene: TRBD1; clone size: .; V gene: TRBV28
CDR3 DNA: TGTGCCAGCAGCTTAATCGGGACACCTTTTGATCACGAGCAGTACTTC; CDR3 protein: CASSLIGTPFDHEQYF; J gene: TRBJ2-7; D gene: .; clone size: .; V gene: TRBV11-2
CDR3 DNA: TGTGCCATCAGGAGAACTACAGGGGGAGGAAACACCATATATTTT; CDR3 protein: CAIRRTTGGGNTIYF; J gene: TRBJ1-3; D gene: TRBD1; clone size: .; V gene: TRBV10-3
CDR3 DNA: TGTGCCAGCAGCGGGGAGGTGGACGAGCAGTACTTC; CDR3 protein: CASSGEVDEQYF; J gene: TRBJ2-7; D gene: .; clone size: .; V gene: TRBV11-3
CDR3 DNA: TGTGCCAGCAGCTTTATTAGCGAATCCTACGAGCAGTACTTC; CDR3 protein: CASSFISESYEQYF; J gene: TRBJ2-7; D gene: .; clone size: .; V gene: TRBV7-2
CDR3 DNA: TGTGCCATCAGTGAGTCTACAGGATACTACGAGCAGTACTTC; CDR3 protein: CAISESTGYYEQYF; J gene: TRBJ2-7; D gene: .; clone size: .; V gene: TRBV10-3
CDR3 DNA: TGTGCCAGCAGCGCTGACGGGAAAGCCTATGGCTACACCTTC; CDR3 protein: CASSADGKAYGYTF; J gene: TRBJ1-2; D gene: .; clone size: .; V gene: TRBV7-2
CDR3 DNA: TGCGCCAGCAGCCCGGACACTAGCACAGATACGCAGTATTTT; CDR3 protein: CASSPDTSTDTQYF; J gene: TRBJ2-3; D gene: .; clone size: .; V gene: TRBV5-1
CDR3 DNA: TGTGCCAGCAGTTTCGGGACAGGCGTCACAGATACGCAGTATTTT; CDR3 protein: CASSFGTGVTDTQYF; J gene: TRBJ2-3; D gene: TRBD1; clone size: .; V gene: TRBV28
CDR3 DNA: TGTGCCAGCAGCTATGGACAGGGGCTAGGAAGAGATACGCAGTATTTT; CDR3 protein: CASSYGQGLGRDTQYF; J gene: TRBJ2-3; D gene: TRBD1; clone size: .; V gene: TRBV7-9
CDR3 DNA: TGCGCCAGCAGCTTGGGGGAGGGGCTCTATGAGCAGTTCTTC; CDR3 protein: CASSLGEGLYEQFF; J gene: TRBJ2-1; D gene: TRBD2; clone size: .; V gene: TRBV5-1
CDR3 DNA: TGTGCCAGCAGCCCACCCGGGGGGAGGACGGATACGCAGTATTTT; CDR3 protein: CASSPPGGRTDTQYF; J gene: TRBJ2-3; D gene: TRBD2; clone size: .; V gene: TRBV7-6
CDR3 DNA: TGTGCCATCACCCTTGGCGGGAGGGCCGAGGAGCAGTACTTC; CDR3 protein: CAITLGGRAEEQYF; J gene: TRBJ2-7; D gene: TRBD2; clone size: .; V gene: TRBV10-3
CDR3 DNA: TGCAGCGCCGGGGCGAAACTAGGACAGGGGGGAGCCATGAACACTGAAGCTTTCTTT; CDR3 protein: CSAGAKLGQGGAMNTEAFF; J gene: TRBJ1-1; D gene: TRBD1; clone size: once; V gene: TRBV29-1
CDR3 DNA: TGTGCCAGCTCACCCCAGGGCCTCGATCCTGGGCAGTACTTC; CDR3 protein: CASSPQGLDPGQYF; J gene: TRBJ2-7; D gene: .; clone size: few; V gene: TRBV18
CDR3 DNA: TGTGCCAGCAGTTACTATGGACAGTCCTACGAGCAGTACTTC; CDR3 protein: CASSYYGQSYEQYF; J gene: TRBJ2-7; D gene: .; clone size: .; V gene: TRBV6-6
CDR3 DNA: TGTGCCAGTACCAATCTCCTCAGGGTGAACACTGAAGCTTTCTTT; CDR3 protein: CASTNLLRVNTEAFF; J gene: TRBJ1-1; D gene: .; clone size: .; V gene: TRBV19
CDR3 DNA: TGTGCCAGCACCGCCAGGCGGGACGAGCAGTACTTC; CDR3 protein: CASTARRDEQYF; J gene: TRBJ2-7; D gene: .; clone size: .; V gene: TRBV6-6
CDR3 DNA: TGTGCCAGCAGCTCGACAGGGGGCGCGGGAAACACCATATATTTT; CDR3 protein: CASSSTGGAGNTIYF; J gene: TRBJ1-3; D gene: TRBD1; clone size: few; V gene: TRBV7-3
CDR3 DNA: TGTGCCAGCACCTCCGACAAGTCCTACGAGCAGTACTTC; CDR3 protein: CASTSDKSYEQYF; J gene: TRBJ2-7; D gene: .; clone size: .; V gene: TRBV6-5
CDR3 DNA: TGTGCCAGCAGTGTATCTGGGACAGGGGCAAATTCACCCCTCCACTTT; CDR3 protein: CASSVSGTGANSPLHF; J gene: TRBJ1-6; D gene: TRBD1; clone size: .; V gene: TRBV2
CDR3 DNA: TGTGCCAGCAGTCCACAGGGGGCGGGAGCCAAAAACATTCAGTACTTC; CDR3 protein: CASSPQGAGAKNIQYF; J gene: TRBJ2-4; D gene: TRBD1; clone size: once; V gene: TRBV28
CDR3 DNA: TGTGCCAGCAGCCAAGTTAAGATAGCCGGCGGGGAGCTGTTTTTT; CDR3 protein: CASSQVKIAGGELFF; J gene: TRBJ2-2; D gene: .; clone size: .; V gene: TRBV3-1/TRBV3-2
CDR3 DNA: TGTGCCAGCAGCTTGGGAGCAGGGAACACTGAAGCTTTCTTT; CDR3 protein: CASSLGAGNTEAFF; J gene: TRBJ1-1; D gene: .; clone size: .; V gene: TRBV5-5
CDR3 DNA: TGTGCCAGCAGCTTAGCGGGGGGAATCAATCAGCCCCAGCATTTT; CDR3 protein: CASSLAGGINQPQHF; J gene: TRBJ1-5; D gene: .; clone size: .; V gene: TRBV7-8
CDR3 DNA: TGTGCCAGCAGCCCACGGACAGGAGGGAACACTGAAGCTTTCTTT; CDR3 protein: CASSPRTGGNTEAFF; J gene: TRBJ1-1; D gene: TRBD1; clone size: .; V gene: TRBV7-9
CDR3 DNA: TGTGCCAGCCACGGCCAGGGTCTGGGCAATCAGCCCCAGCATTTT; CDR3 protein: CASHGQGLGNQPQHF; J gene: TRBJ1-5; D gene: .; clone size: .; V gene: TRBV27
CDR3 DNA: TGTGCCAGCAGTTTGCCGACCGGGACAGGGGGCAATCAGCCCCAGCATTTT; CDR3 protein: CASSLPTGTGGNQPQHF; J gene: TRBJ1-5; D gene: TRBD1; clone size: .; V gene: TRBV28
CDR3 DNA: TGTGCCAGCAGCCGAGACAGGGGCCTCAGGAGCTCTGGAAACACCATATATTTT; CDR3 protein: CASSRDRGLRSSGNTIYF; J gene: TRBJ1-3; D gene: TRBD1; clone size: .; V gene: TRBV14
CDR3 DNA: TGTGCCAGTCAAAGGTGGGGACTAGCGGGCAACAATGAGCAGTTCTTC; CDR3 protein: CASQRWGLAGNNEQFF; J gene: TRBJ2-1; D gene: TRBD2; clone size: .; V gene: TRBV19
CDR3 DNA: TGTGCCAGTACCACGACTAGCGGGAGTGGGACCCAGTACTTC; CDR3 protein: CASTTTSGSGTQYF; J gene: TRBJ2-5; D gene: TRBD2; clone size: .; V gene: TRBV19
CDR3 DNA: TGTGCCAGCAGCTTGCAACAGGGGAAGAACACTGAAGCTTTCTTT; CDR3 protein: CASSLQQGKNTEAFF; J gene: TRBJ1-1; D gene: TRBD1; clone size: .; V gene: TRBV7-2
CDR3 DNA: TGTGCCAGCTCACCACGAAACTCCCTTGGCAATGAGCAGTTCTTC; CDR3 protein: CASSPRNSLGNEQFF; J gene: TRBJ2-1; D gene: .; clone size: .; V gene: TRBV18
CDR3 DNA: TGTGCCAGCAGCTTAACAGGGATAGCGGGAGCGGGAACCGGGGAGCTGTTTTTT; CDR3 protein: CASSLTGIAGAGTGELFF; J gene: TRBJ2-2; D gene: TRBD2; clone size: few; V gene: TRBV7-2
CDR3 DNA: TGCGCCAGCAGCTTGGGTCCAGCGAACATCCCTGGAAACACCATATATTTT; CDR3 protein: CASSLGPANIPGNTIYF; J gene: TRBJ1-3; D gene: .; clone size: once; V gene: TRBV5-1
CDR3 DNA: TGCGCCAGCAGCCCGGACAGGGACGGACGAGTATCCTACGAGCAGTACTTC; CDR3 protein: CASSPDRDGRVSYEQYF; J gene: TRBJ2-7; D gene: TRBD1; clone size: .; V gene: TRBV5-1
CDR3 DNA: TGTGCCAGCAGTCCTAACCGGGACAGGGGACCTGGAAACACCATATATTTT; CDR3 protein: CASSPNRDRGPGNTIYF; J gene: TRBJ1-3; D gene: TRBD1; clone size: .; V gene: TRBV6-6
CDR3 DNA: TGTGCCACGGGGGGGCAGCTCGACACTGAAGCTTTCTTT; CDR3 protein: CATGGQLDTEAFF; J gene: TRBJ1-1; D gene: .; clone size: .; V gene: TRBV11-2
CDR3 DNA: TGTGCCAGCAGCAAAAAGAGGTCAGGGAGGCCTGAAGCTTTCTTT; CDR3 protein: CASSKKRSGRPEAFF; J gene: TRBJ1-1; D gene: .; clone size: .; V gene: TRBV21-1
CDR3 DNA: TGCGCCAGCAGCCCACGGGGGGCCTTATCCTACAATGAGCAGTTCTTC; CDR3 protein: CASSPRGALSYNEQFF; J gene: TRBJ2-1; D gene: .; clone size: .; V gene: TRBV5-1
CDR3 DNA: TGTGCCAGCAGCTTAGACTCCGGGACAGCTAATGAAAAACTGTTTTTT; CDR3 protein: CASSLDSGTANEKLFF; J gene: TRBJ1-4; D gene: TRBD1; clone size: .; V gene: TRBV5-4
CDR3 DNA: TGTGCCTGGAGTGGGGGCCTTTTACGAGAAAAACTGTTTTTT; CDR3 protein: CAWSGGLLREKLFF; J gene: TRBJ1-4; D gene: .; clone size: .; V gene: TRBV30
CDR3 DNA: TGTGCCAGCCATCGCGGCGGGAGCTCCTACAATGAGCAGTTCTTC; CDR3 protein: CASHRGGSSYNEQFF; J gene: TRBJ2-1; D gene: TRBD2; clone size: few; V gene: TRBV13